A single sample gave rise to the 10 T cell receptor beta chains below, sequenced in a study of molecular identifiers for immune sequencing clone quantification. TCRdb reanalysed the PCR reads using MiXCR and keeps one entry per CDR3 protein. Of about 12,000 distinct CDR3 sequences in the sample, roughly 15% are singletons; the top ten hold under 2%. Material: naive CD8+ T cells from blood, with Jurkat cell RNA spiked in. Subset in this sample: FACS-sorted CD8+CD4-CCR7+CD45RA+ naive T cells. The receptors derive from a human donor in good health. Some libraries in this study had Jurkat cell RNA spiked in.

By its share, this clonotype is medium-sized. The rearrangement links TRBV30 to TRBJ2-1; a possible D gene is TRBD2 (6 bases). The CDR3 runs to 13 residues. The germline V gene encodes CDR1 GTSNPN and CDR2 SVGIG (reference sequence). V was clipped by 3 bases and J by 9 bases, with 15 bases between them. CDR3 loop: CAWRSGSSPEQFF. CDR3 nucleotide sequence: TGTGCCTGGAGAAGCGGGTCGAGTCCTGAGCAGTTCTTC.

This clonotype has a count of ten or more. The chain links TRBV28 to TRBJ2-1; 12 bases agree with TRBD2. The V gene's germline CDR1 is MDHEN and CDR2 SYDVKM. Trimming removed 6 bases from V and 5 bases from J; junction bases left unmatched: 14. This CDR3 has 18 amino acids. Here the CDR3 reads CASRPRLAGVLSNNEQFF. For the CDR3, the DNA is TGTGCCAGCAGACCGAGACTAGCGGGAGTTCTTTCCAACAATGAGCAGTTCTTC.

In its sample, this clonotype is medium-sized. The chain carries TRBV29-1 and TRBJ2-2, with 8 nucleotides matching TRBD2. This CDR3 contains 15 residues. V was pared by 3 bases and J by 1 base, with 4 bases of the junction left unmatched. Germline CDR1 is SQVTM and CDR2 is ANQGSEA. The CDR3 sequence: CSVESGRLNTGELFF. Written as DNA, the CDR3 is TGCAGCGTTGAGAGCGGGAGACTGAACACCGGGGAGCTGTTTTTT.

This clonotype was counted at least ten times. The chain is built from TRBV10-3 and TRBJ2-3; D perhaps matches TRBD1 (5 bases). The germline V gene encodes CDR1 ENHRY and CDR2 SYGVKD. This CDR3 has 14 amino acids. The ends were cut back, 6 bases at V and 1 base at J, with 11 bases in the middle. In nucleotides, the CDR3 is TGTGCCATCAGGACAGAAGCTGGCACAGATACGCAGTATTTT. Translation: CAIRTEAGTDTQYF.

This clonotype is medium-sized in the sample. V gene TRBV5-1 combines with J gene TRBJ2-2; D perhaps matches TRBD2 (5 bases). Germline loops: CDR1 SGHRS, CDR2 YFSETQ. This CDR3 is 16 amino acids long. Trimming removed 0 bases at V and 6 bases at J, with 15 bases between. CDR3 amino acids: CASSLADLAYAGELFF. CDR3 DNA: TGCGCCAGCAGCTTGGCTGACTTAGCGTACGCCGGGGAGCTGTTTTTT. The variable domain in full, with the rest retrieved from reference TRBV5-1 and TRBJ2-2, is KAGVTQTPRYLIKTRGQQVTLSCSPISGHRSVSWYQQTPGQGLQFLFEYFSETQRNKGNFPGRFSGRQFSNSRSEMNVSTLELGDSALYLCASSLADLAYAGELFFGEGSRLTVL.

In its sample, this clonotype was seen many times. CDR3 nucleotides: TGTGCCAGCAGCGCCGGGACAGGGGCTGAAAAACTGTTTTTT. It encodes CASSAGTGAEKLFF. The V call is TRBV9, the J call TRBJ1-4; 10 bases align to TRBD1. CDR3 length equals 14 residues. With V trimmed by 3 bases and J by 7 bases, 3 bases remained unmatched. The germline V gene encodes CDR1 SGDLS and CDR2 YYNGEE.

This clonotype was seen many times. The chain joins TRBV19 to TRBJ2-7, with D possibly TRBD1 on 5 matching bases. CDR1 LNHDA and CDR2 SQIVND come from the germline V gene (reference sequence). Trimming removed 1 base from V and 0 bases from J, with 10 bases in between. The CDR3 loop spans 15 amino acids. The CDR3 reads CASSIGADSSYEQYF. The CDR3 DNA follows: TGTGCCAGTAGTATAGGTGCCGACAGCTCCTACGAGCAGTACTTC.

The chain uses TRBV11-1 and TRBJ2-3, with a possible D match to TRBD1 (7 bases). The CDR3 has 16 amino acids. CDR1 is SGHAT and CDR2 is FQDESV in the germline V gene (reference sequence). Trimming took 5 bases from V and 5 from J, leaving 20 bases between them. CDR3 sequence: CASSTLGTRGVDTQYF. The CDR3 DNA follows: TGTGCCAGCAGCACCCTGGGGACCAGGGGGGTAGATACGCAGTATTTT.

By share, this clonotype counts as medium-sized (0.01 to 0.1%). The CDR3 region has the DNA TGTGCCAGCAGCTTAGGGGTATTGATCTACGAGCAGTACTTC. This gives the protein CASSLGVLIYEQYF. The chain is built from TRBV7-9 and TRBJ2-7, with D unresolved. Germline V gives CDR1 SEHNR, CDR2 FQNEAQ (reference sequence). CDR3 size: 14 residues. V shed 1 base and J shed 3 bases, with 10 bases lying between them.

This clonotype is classed as medium-sized. V is TRBV29-1 and J is TRBJ2-7; 12 nucleotides align to TRBD2. The CDR3 has 15 amino acids. V was pared by 0 bases and J by 2 bases, with 2 bases of the junction left unmatched. Germline assignment: CDR1 SQVTM and CDR2 ANQGSEA. CDR3 coding DNA: TGCAGCGTTGAAGAGAGACTAGCGGGAGCCTACGAGCAGTACTTC. Its protein product is CSVEERLAGAYEQYF.